This T cell receptor beta chain derives from a study of cytomegalovirus exposure and HLA in healthy donors (dated 2017 in TCRdb). In terms of the full investigation: According to a later analysis, one platform produced both the 110 or so validation repertoires and the 700 or so repertoires of the first cohort. The study was designed to test whether signatures of past pathogen exposure could be identified by cataloging public T cell receptors. Besides the first cohort of 666 subjects, a separate validation cohort made up of over 100 different subjects was used. High-throughput TCR immunosequencing, statistical association of individual TCRs with disease status, and machine learning were combined to predict cytomegalovirus infection status.

The donors were included in the validation cohort of over a hundred subjects, a group kept apart from the roughly 670-subject first cohort. The V and J ends are trimmed by 5 bases and 7 bases, leaving 11 bases between them. For CDR1 and CDR2, the germline V gene lists MNHNS and SASEGT. The CDR3 numbers 12 residues from cysteine through phenylalanine. Kept here is only the CDR3 DNA, which spans 36 bases and is read in frame from base 1. Study-wide conclusions, independent of this receptor: In vitro tests confirmed that three of the cytomegalovirus-associated TCR beta chains recognize cytomegalovirus antigens. The classifier was reported to diagnose cytomegalovirus status with high specificity and sensitivity in both the original and validation cohorts. The study gave a list of under 200 TCR beta chains associated with cytomegalovirus. A later analysis found that TCRs clustered in the first cohort also tended to co-occur in the approximately 120 validation repertoires, with about 94% of cluster scores above 0. While some public TCRs were present in many individuals, most TCR sequences turned up only very rarely across donors. The validation cohort had no HLA typing available for a later analysis, so co-occurrence within that cohort was assessed over all 120 or so repertoires. The authors suggested that the approach could potentially be generalized to other disease states and immunological phenotypes.

As for this clone: The antigen it binds to is not known. No base quality values were provided; no much bigger clone lies one nucleotide off.

Libraries came from the immunoSEQ multiplex PCR assay. The authors' pipeline ran thus. To diagnose cytomegalovirus status from the catalog of TCR beta chain sequences, a statistical classification framework was built. The clones in this table, taken by TCRdb from immuneACCESS, are in-frame only. Not every clone is retained; where verified, under half of the shortfall comes from an unresolved V gene, and the cause of the rest is unknown. V, J and clone size are taken as reported in that table, and D and trimming were inferred from the DNA itself. This sample gives around 170,000 clones in total; 88% of them show up just once. The ten largest clones add up to roughly 3% of the sample.

The source is a man between 18 and 29 years old in good health and CMV-seronegative. This chain is built from TRBV6-1 and TRBJ1-1; the D gene assignment is ambiguous. Source material: PBMCs. The nucleotides are TGTGCCAGCAGTCTTATAACAGATGAAGCTTTCTTT. The translation is CASSLITDEAFF.